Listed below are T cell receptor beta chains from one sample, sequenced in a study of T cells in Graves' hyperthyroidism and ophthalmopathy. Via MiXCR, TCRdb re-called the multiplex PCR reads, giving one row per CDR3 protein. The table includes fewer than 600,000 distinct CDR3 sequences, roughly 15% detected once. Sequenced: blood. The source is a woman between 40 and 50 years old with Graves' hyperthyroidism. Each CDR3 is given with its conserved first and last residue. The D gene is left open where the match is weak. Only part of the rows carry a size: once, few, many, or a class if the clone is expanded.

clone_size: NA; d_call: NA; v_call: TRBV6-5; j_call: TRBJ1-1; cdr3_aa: CASSYYEQGSEAFF; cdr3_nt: TGTGCCAGCAGTTACTATGAACAGGGAAGTGAAGCTTTCTTT
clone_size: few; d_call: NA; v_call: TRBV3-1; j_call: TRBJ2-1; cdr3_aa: CASSQADFFSYNEQFF; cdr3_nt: TGTGCCAGCAGCCAGGCGGACTTTTTCTCCTACAATGAGCAGTTCTTC
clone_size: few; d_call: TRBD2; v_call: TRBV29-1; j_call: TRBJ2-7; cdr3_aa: CSVLSGNAYEQYF; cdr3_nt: TGCAGCGTCCTTAGCGGGAACGCCTACGAGCAGTACTTC
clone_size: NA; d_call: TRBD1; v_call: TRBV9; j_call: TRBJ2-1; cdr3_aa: CASSFGDRGFYNEQFF; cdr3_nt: TGTGCCAGCAGCTTCGGGGACAGGGGATTTTACAATGAGCAGTTCTTC
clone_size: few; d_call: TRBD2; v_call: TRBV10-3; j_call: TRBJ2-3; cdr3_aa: CAITSGTTDTQYF; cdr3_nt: TGTGCCATTACTAGCGGGACCACAGATACGCAGTATTTT
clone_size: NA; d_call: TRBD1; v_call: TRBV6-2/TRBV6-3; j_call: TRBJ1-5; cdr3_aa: CATTDRGPGQPQHF; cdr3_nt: TGTGCCACCACCGACAGGGGGCCGGGGCAGCCCCAGCATTTT
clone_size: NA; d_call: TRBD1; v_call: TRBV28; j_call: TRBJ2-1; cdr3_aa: CASRLGTGGTYNEQFF; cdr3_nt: TGTGCCAGCAGGCTCGGGACAGGGGGGACCTACAATGAGCAGTTCTTC
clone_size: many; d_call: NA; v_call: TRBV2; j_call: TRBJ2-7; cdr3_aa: CASSDPGTGVVEQYF; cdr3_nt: TGTGCCAGCAGTGATCCCGGGACGGGGGTGGTCGAGCAGTACTTC
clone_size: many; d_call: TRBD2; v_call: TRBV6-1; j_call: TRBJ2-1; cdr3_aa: CASSQTGEGYNEQFF; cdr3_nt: TGTGCCAGCAGTCAAACGGGGGAGGGGTACAATGAGCAGTTCTTC
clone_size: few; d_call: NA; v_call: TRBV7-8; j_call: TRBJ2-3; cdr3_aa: CASSSDKVTQYF; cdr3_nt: TGTGCCAGCAGCTCCGATAAAGTTACGCAGTATTTT
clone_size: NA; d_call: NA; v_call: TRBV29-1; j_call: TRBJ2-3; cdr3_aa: CSVVQGVGDTQYF; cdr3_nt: TGCAGCGTTGTACAGGGAGTTGGAGATACGCAGTATTTT
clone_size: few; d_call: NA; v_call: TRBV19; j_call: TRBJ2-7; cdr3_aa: CASSAPSYEQYF; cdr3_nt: TGTGCCAGTAGTGCCCCCTCCTACGAGCAGTACTTC
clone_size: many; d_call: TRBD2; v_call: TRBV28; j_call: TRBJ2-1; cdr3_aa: CASSSPALAGISYNEQFF; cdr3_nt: TGTGCCAGCAGTTCCCCCGCACTAGCGGGAATATCCTACAATGAGCAGTTCTTC
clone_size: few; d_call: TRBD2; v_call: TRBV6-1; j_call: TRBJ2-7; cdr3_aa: CASSAGTSGLQQYF; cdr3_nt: TGTGCCAGCAGTGCGGGGACTAGCGGCCTACAGCAGTACTTC
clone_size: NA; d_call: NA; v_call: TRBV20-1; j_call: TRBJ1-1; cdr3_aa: CSARTPTAKVGTEAFF; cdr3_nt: TGCAGTGCTAGAACTCCAACAGCTAAGGTCGGAACTGAAGCTTTCTTT
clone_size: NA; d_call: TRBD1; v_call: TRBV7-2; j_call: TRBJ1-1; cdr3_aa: CASSKDRGAEAFF; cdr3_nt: TGTGCCAGCAGCAAAGACAGGGGAGCCGAAGCTTTCTTT
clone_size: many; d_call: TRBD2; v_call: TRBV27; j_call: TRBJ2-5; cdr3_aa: CASSSIAGEETQYF; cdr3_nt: TGTGCCAGCAGTTCCATAGCGGGAGAAGAGACCCAGTACTTC
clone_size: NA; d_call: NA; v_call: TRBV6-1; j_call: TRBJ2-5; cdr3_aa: CASRGIREETQYF; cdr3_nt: TGTGCCAGCAGGGGAATCAGGGAAGAGACCCAGTACTTC
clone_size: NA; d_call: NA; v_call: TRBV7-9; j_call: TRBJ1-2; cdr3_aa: CASSFRVDDGYTF; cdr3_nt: TGTGCCAGCAGCTTTCGGGTAGATGACGGCTACACCTTC
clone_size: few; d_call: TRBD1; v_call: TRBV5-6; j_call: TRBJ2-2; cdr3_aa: CASKYGQESTGELFF; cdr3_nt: TGTGCCAGCAAGTACGGACAGGAGAGCACCGGGGAGCTGTTTTTT
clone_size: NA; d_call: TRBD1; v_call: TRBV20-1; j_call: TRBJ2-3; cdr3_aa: CSASSWTGTQYF; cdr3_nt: TGCAGTGCTAGCTCGTGGACAGGTACGCAGTATTTT
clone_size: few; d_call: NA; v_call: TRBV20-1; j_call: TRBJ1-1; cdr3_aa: CSARGGQALLNTEAFF; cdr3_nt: TGCAGTGCTAGAGGGGGGCAGGCGCTACTGAACACTGAAGCTTTCTTT
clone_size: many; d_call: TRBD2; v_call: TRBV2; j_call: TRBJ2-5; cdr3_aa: CASTGGLAEETQYF; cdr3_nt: TGTGCCAGCACCGGGGGACTAGCGGAAGAGACCCAGTACTTC
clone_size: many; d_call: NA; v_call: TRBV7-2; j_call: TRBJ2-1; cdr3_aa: CASSLVFGSGNEQFF; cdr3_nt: TGTGCCAGCAGCTTAGTCTTTGGGAGTGGCAATGAGCAGTTCTTC
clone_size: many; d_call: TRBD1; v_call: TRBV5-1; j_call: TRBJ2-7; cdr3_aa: CASSPGQGRRSYEQYF; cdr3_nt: TGCGCCAGCAGCCCTGGACAGGGTCGACGCTCCTACGAGCAGTACTTC
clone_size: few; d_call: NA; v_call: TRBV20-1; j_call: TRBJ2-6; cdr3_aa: CSAPGGANVLTF; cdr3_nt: TGCAGTGCCCCGGGGGGGGCCAACGTCCTGACTTTC
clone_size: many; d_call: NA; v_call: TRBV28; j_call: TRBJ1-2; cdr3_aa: CASSLVQARGYTF; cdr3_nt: TGTGCCAGCAGTTTAGTGCAGGCAAGGGGCTACACCTTC
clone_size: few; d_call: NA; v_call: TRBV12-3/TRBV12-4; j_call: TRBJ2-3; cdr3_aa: CASSLGLPGLYF; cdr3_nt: TGTGCCAGCAGTTTGGGCCTTCCCGGGTTGTATTTT
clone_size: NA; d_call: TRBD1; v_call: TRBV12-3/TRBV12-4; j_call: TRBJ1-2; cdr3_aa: CASRRPGTGRLYGYTF; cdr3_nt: TGTGCCAGCAGAAGACCCGGGACAGGGCGGCTCTATGGCTACACCTTC
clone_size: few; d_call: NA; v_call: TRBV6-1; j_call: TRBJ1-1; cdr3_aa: CASGLLEKGRANTEAFF; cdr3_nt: TGTGCCAGCGGATTGCTCGAGAAGGGTAGGGCGAACACTGAAGCTTTCTTT
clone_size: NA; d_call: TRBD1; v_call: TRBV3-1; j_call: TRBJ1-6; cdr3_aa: CASSQGPDRVGGSPLHF; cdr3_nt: TGTGCCAGCAGCCAAGGCCCCGACAGGGTCGGTGGTTCACCCCTCCACTTT
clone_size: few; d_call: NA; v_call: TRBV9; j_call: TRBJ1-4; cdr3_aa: CASSGSGATNEKLFF; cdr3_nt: TGTGCCAGCAGCGGGTCAGGAGCAACTAATGAAAAACTGTTTTTT
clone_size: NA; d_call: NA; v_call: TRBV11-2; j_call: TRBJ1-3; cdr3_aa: CASSQGTAVSGNTIYF; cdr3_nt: TGTGCCAGCAGCCAAGGGACGGCTGTCTCTGGAAACACCATATATTTT